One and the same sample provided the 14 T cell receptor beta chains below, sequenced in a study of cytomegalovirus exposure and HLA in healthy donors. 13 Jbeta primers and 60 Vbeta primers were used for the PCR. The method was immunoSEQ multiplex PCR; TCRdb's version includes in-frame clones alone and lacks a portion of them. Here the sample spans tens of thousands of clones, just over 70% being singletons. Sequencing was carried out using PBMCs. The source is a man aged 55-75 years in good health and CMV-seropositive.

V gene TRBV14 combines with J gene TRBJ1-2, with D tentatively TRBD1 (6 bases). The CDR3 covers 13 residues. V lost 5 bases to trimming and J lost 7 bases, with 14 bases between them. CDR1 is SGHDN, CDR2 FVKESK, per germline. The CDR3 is CASSVDRRVGYTF. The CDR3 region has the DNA TGTGCCAGCAGCGTCGACAGGCGGGTTGGCTACACCTTC.

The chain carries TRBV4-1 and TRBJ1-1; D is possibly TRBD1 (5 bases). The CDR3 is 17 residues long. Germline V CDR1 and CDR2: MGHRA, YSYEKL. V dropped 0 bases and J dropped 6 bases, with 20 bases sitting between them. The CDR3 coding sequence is TGCGCCAGCAGCCAAGAATCTCGGGCAGGGAGGCTCTCTGAAGCTTTCTTT. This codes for CASSQESRAGRLSEAFF.

This chain's CDR3 is CAISEAGTGNTIYF. In DNA form, the CDR3 reads TGTGCCATCAGTGAGGCGGGAACTGGAAACACCATATATTTT. This chain links TRBV10-3 with TRBJ1-3, with D uncertain. V lost 2 bases and J 2 bases, leaving 7 bases between the germline ends. CDR3 length equals 14 residues. Germline loops: CDR1 ENHRY, CDR2 SYGVKD.

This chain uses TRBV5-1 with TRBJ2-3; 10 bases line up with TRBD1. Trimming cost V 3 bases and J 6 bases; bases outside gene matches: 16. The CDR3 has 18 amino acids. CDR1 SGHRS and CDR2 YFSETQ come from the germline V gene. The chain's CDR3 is CASSSPPTKTGGLDTQYF. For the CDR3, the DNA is TGCGCCAGCAGCTCCCCTCCAACCAAGACAGGGGGCTTGGATACGCAGTATTTT.

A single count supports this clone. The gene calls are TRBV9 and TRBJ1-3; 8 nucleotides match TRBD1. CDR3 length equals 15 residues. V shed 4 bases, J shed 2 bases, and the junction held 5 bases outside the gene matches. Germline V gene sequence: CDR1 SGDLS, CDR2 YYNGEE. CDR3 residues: CASSPEDRAGNTIYF. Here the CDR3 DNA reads TGTGCCAGCAGCCCCGAGGACAGGGCTGGAAACACCATATATTTT.

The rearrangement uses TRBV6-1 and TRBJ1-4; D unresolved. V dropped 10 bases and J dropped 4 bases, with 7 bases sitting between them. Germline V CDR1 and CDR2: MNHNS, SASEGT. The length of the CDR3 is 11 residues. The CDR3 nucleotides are TGTGCCACGGTCCTTAATGAAAAACTGTTTTTT. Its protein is CATVLNEKLFF.

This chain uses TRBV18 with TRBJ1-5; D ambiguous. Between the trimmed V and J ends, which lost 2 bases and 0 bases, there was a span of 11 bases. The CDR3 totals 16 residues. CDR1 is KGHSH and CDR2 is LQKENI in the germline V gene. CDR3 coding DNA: TGTGCCAGCTCACCATTGGAGCGGAATAGCAATCAGCCCCAGCATTTT. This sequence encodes CASSPLERNSNQPQHF.

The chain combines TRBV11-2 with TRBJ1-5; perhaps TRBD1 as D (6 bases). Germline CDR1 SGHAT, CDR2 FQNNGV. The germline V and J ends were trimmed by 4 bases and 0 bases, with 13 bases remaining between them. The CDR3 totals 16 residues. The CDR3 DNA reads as TGTGCCAGCAGCTCGGGGGGGCAGACTAGCAATCAGCCCCAGCATTTT. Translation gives CASSSGGQTSNQPQHF. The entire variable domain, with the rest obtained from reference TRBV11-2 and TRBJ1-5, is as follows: EAGVAQSPRYKIIEKRQSVAFWCNPISGHATLYWYQQILGQGPKLLIQFQNNGVVDDSQLPKDRFSAERLKGVDSTLKIQPAKLEDSAVYLCASSSGGQTSNQPQHFGDGTRLSIL.

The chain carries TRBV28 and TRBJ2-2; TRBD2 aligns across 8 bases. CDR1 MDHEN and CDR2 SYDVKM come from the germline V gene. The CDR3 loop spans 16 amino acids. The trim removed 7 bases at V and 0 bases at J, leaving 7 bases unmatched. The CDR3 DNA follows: TGTGCCAGCATATCCGGCGGGGGGTCGAACACCGGGGAGCTGTTTTTT. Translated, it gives CASISGGGSNTGELFF.

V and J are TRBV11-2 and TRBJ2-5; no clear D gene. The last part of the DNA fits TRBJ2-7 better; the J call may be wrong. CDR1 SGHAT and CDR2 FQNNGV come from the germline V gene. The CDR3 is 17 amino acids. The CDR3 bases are TGTGCCAGCAGCTTGGAAAGACTTACCCTTGACTCCTACGAGCAGTACTTC. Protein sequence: CASSLERLTLDSYEQYF.

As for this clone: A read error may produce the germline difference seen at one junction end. DNA for the CDR3: TGTGCCAGCAGGTTAGGGCGGGGGGCGGGAGGTCAGCCCCAGCATTTT. Its translation is CASRLGRGAGGQPQHF. The chain is built from TRBV7-8 and TRBJ1-5, with D maybe TRBD1 (6 bases). The CDR3 totals 16 residues. Germline CDR1 is SGHVS and CDR2 is FQNEAQ.

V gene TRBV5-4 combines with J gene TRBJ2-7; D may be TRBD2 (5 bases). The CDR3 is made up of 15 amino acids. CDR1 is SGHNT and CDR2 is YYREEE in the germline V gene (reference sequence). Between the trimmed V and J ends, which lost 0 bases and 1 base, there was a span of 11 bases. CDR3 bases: TGTGCCAGCAGCTTGGGGAACTCGGGGTCCTACGAGCAGTACTTC. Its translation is CASSLGNSGSYEQYF.

As DNA, the CDR3 is TGTGCCAGCAGCCGGATCGGGCAGGGATATAATTCACCCCTCCACTTT. Translation: CASSRIGQGYNSPLHF. The gene calls are TRBV5-4 and TRBJ1-6; a weak D match, TRBD1 (5 bases). The V and J ends lost 4 bases and 4 bases respectively, with 15 bases between them. The length of the CDR3 is 16 residues. Germline loops: CDR1 SGHNT, CDR2 YYREEE (reference sequence).

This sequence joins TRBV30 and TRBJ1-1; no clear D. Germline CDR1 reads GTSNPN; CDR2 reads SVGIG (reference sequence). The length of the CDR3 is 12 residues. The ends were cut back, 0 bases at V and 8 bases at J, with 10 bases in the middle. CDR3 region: CAWSVPPGEAFF. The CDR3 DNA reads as TGTGCCTGGAGTGTCCCCCCGGGAGAAGCTTTCTTT.